Below are 19 T cell receptor beta chains sequenced from a single sample in a study of Tregs in tolerant kidney transplant recipients. Sequencing was performed with immunoSEQ multiplex PCR; in TCRdb, only in-frame clones are kept and a portion is missing. The sample lists 84,000 or so clones, approximately 93% occurring once. Recipients received nonmyeloablative bone marrow transplants from related graft donors, with transient mixed chimerism. The sample consisted of CD4+ T cells from blood (PBMCs), taken 12 months after the transplant. These TCRs come from a human patient who received a combined kidney and bone marrow transplant. Certain T cells may be donor cells from the graft.

In regard to this clone: The sample has other DNA sequences that encode this CDR3 too. The genes are TRBV19 and TRBJ1-6, with D possibly TRBD1 on 5 matching bases. This CDR3 contains 14 residues. Germline-derived CDR1 and CDR2 are LNHDA and SQIVND (reference sequence). V lost 3 bases and J 4 bases, leaving 7 bases between the germline ends. CDR3 nucleotides: TGTGCCAGTAGTATGGGACTATATAATTCACCCCTCCACTTT. The encoded protein is CASSMGLYNSPLHF.

J is TRBJ2-4 and V is TRBV11-3; D perhaps matches TRBD1 (6 bases). The CDR3 extends over 15 amino acids. V dropped 6 bases and J dropped 0 bases, with 12 bases sitting between them. Per germline, CDR1 SGHNT and CDR2 YENEEA. CDR3 region: CASSQGSVAKNIQYF. The CDR3 nucleotides read TGTGCCAGCAGTCAGGGGTCTGTAGCCAAAAACATTCAGTACTTC.

The table lists this clone with a count of one. V usage is TRBV7-9 and J usage is TRBJ1-1; a weak D match, TRBD1 (5 bases). Trimming stripped 5 bases from V and 3 bases from J, with 13 bases between. Germline V gives CDR1 SEHNR, CDR2 FQNEAQ (reference sequence). CDR3 length: 14 amino acids. The CDR3 loop reads CASSRSGTDTEAFF. The DNA of the CDR3 is TGTGCCAGCAGCCGCAGCGGGACGGACACTGAAGCTTTCTTT. Full variable domain (rest looked up from reference TRBV7-9 and TRBJ1-1): DTGVSQNPRHKITKRGQNVTFRCDPISEHNRLYWYRQTLGQGPEFLTYFQNEAQLEKSRLLSDRFSAERPKGSFSTLEIQRTEQGDSAMYLCASSRSGTDTEAFFGQGTRLTVV.

This chain links TRBV12-1 with TRBJ1-1. TRBV12-1 is designated a pseudogene. The CDR3 totals 11 residues. CDR3 protein: CASSPTGEAFF. In DNA, the CDR3 is TGTGCCAGCAGTCCCACGGGAGAAGCTTTCTTT.

CDR3 DNA: TGTGCCAGCAGTTCCAGGGGGACCCCGAACACTGAAGCTTTCTTT. Its translation is CASSSRGTPNTEAFF. The chain couples TRBV6-6 to TRBJ1-1, with TRBD1 matching 7 bases. J gave up 1 base and V 4 bases, and 6 bases lay outside the gene matches. Germline lookup yields CDR1 MNHNY and CDR2 SVGAGI (reference sequence). There are 15 residues in the CDR3.

This clone was detected only once. This chain links TRBV18 with TRBJ1-2, with D maybe TRBD1 (6 bases). The germline V gene encodes CDR1 KGHSH and CDR2 LQKENI. The CDR3 totals 15 residues. Trimming stripped 2 bases from V and 8 bases from J, with 18 bases between. The CDR3 spells CASSPGWEQGIGYTF. The CDR3 nucleotides are TGTGCCAGCTCACCAGGGTGGGAACAGGGCATCGGCTACACCTTC.

V gene TRBV2 combines with J gene TRBJ2-1; no clear D. CDR3 size: 15 residues. The germline CDR1 and CDR2 sequences are SNHLY and FYNNEI. Trimming took off 2 bases at V and 5 bases at J, with 13 bases between the two ends. CDR3 DNA sequence: TGTGCCAGCAGTGAAAGGCCTAGAGGAAACAATGAGCAGTTCTTC. The encoded protein is CASSERPRGNNEQFF.

The chain joins TRBV7-2 to TRBJ1-6; D is undetermined. The length of the CDR3 is 16 residues. Germline V gives CDR1 SGHTA, CDR2 FQGNSA. Trimming shortened V by 1 base and J by 0 bases, and 7 bases separated the two germline ends. The DNA for the CDR3 is TGTGCCAGCAGCTTAGAGTCAGTCTCCTATAATTCACCCCTCCACTTT. The encoded protein is CASSLESVSYNSPLHF.

This chain links TRBV10-3 with TRBJ2-1; 8 bases are a match to TRBD2. Per germline, CDR1 ENHRY and CDR2 SYGVKD. V dropped 1 base and J dropped 4; count of bases not matched to a gene: 9. This CDR3 region has 17 residues. The CDR3 sequence: CAISELNLAGRYNEQFF. The CDR3 coding sequence is TGTGCCATCAGTGAGTTGAATCTAGCGGGCCGGTACAATGAGCAGTTCTTC.

CDR3 sequence reads: CASSINRENEQFF. CDR3 coding DNA: TGTGCCAGTAGTATAAACAGGGAAAATGAGCAGTTCTTC. The V and J genes are TRBV19 and TRBJ2-1; tentatively, D is TRBD1 (6 bases). Per germline, CDR1 LNHDA and CDR2 SQIVND (reference sequence). The CDR3 runs 13 residues. V lost 2 bases to trimming and J lost 7 bases, with 9 bases between them. Using reference TRBV19 and TRBJ2-1 for the parts outside the CDR3, the full variable domain is DGGITQSPKYLFRKEGQNVTLSCEQNLNHDAMYWYRQDPGQGLRLIYYSQIVNDFQKGDIAEGYSVSREKKESFPLTVTSAQKNPTAFYLCASSINRENEQFFGPGTRLTVL.

V usage is TRBV5-1 and J usage is TRBJ2-3; D is unclear. This CDR3 has 14 residues. Germline CDR1 reads SGHRS; CDR2 reads YFSETQ. Trimming cost V 0 bases and J 7 bases, with 12 bases left between them. The DNA of the CDR3 is TGCGCCAGCAGCTTGGGTGAGGATTTGTATACGCAGTATTTT. Protein sequence: CASSLGEDLYTQYF.

The chain has TRBV7-3 and TRBJ2-7; D call uncertain. Germline V CDR1 and CDR2: SGHTA, FQGTGA. Trimming shortened V by 1 base and J by 0 bases, and 13 bases separated the two germline ends. The CDR3 is made up of 16 amino acids. DNA of the CDR3: TGTGCCAGCAGCTTAAGCGTCTCATCTAGCTCCTACGAGCAGTACTTC. Residues: CASSLSVSSSSYEQYF.

This chain links TRBV6-6 with TRBJ2-1; 10 bases match TRBD1. The V segment lost 5 bases and the J segment 8 bases; nucleotides outside the gene matches: 6. CDR1 and CDR2 from the germline V gene are MNHNY and SVGAGI (reference sequence). CDR3 length equals 14 residues. The DNA of the CDR3 is TGTGCCAGCAGTAGGACAGGGGGTGGGGATGAGCAGTTCTTC. It specifies CASSRTGGGDEQFF.

Regarding this clone: Other DNA sequences of this sample code for an identical CDR3. The chain combines TRBV10-3 with TRBJ1-6, with D tentatively TRBD1 (5 bases). Germline-derived CDR1 and CDR2 are ENHRY and SYGVKD. The CDR3 covers 16 residues. V shed 4 bases and J shed 0 bases, with 10 bases lying between them. The CDR3 sequence: CAISGRQSSYNSPLHF. The CDR3 DNA follows: TGTGCCATCAGTGGACGACAGAGCTCCTATAATTCACCCCTCCACTTT.

The chain has TRBV7-2 and TRBJ2-3; a weak D match, TRBD1 (6 bases). The V end was cut by 1 base, the J end by 0 bases, with 14 bases between. The CDR3 is 17 residues long. Looked up from germline, CDR1 is SGHTA and CDR2 is FQGNSA. The CDR3 DNA reads as TGTGCCAGCAGCTTAGTCTATAGGACAGCGAGCACAGATACGCAGTATTTT. Translation: CASSLVYRTASTDTQYF.

The V call is TRBV2, the J call TRBJ2-1; no reliable D call. The CDR3 has 14 amino acids. The V end was cut by 8 bases, the J end by 8 bases, with 19 bases between. Germline CDR1 and CDR2: SNHLY and FYNNEI. The CDR3 is CASSSLLPSDEQFF. The CDR3 coding sequence is TGTGCCAGCTCGAGTCTACTGCCGTCCGATGAGCAGTTCTTC.

The CDR3 loop reads CASSPLYSGGAGGYTF. The CDR3 DNA sequence: TGTGCCAGCAGCCCCCTGTACAGCGGGGGCGCGGGAGGCTACACCTTC. This sequence joins TRBV5-5 and TRBJ1-2; tentatively, D is TRBD1 (6 bases). The CDR3 is 16 residues long. Trimming took 4 bases from V and 8 from J, leaving 24 bases between them. Germline CDR1 is SGHKS and CDR2 is YYEKEE (reference sequence).

The chain carries TRBV7-2 and TRBJ2-7; the match to TRBD1 covers 10 bases. Germline CDR1 reads SGHTA; CDR2 reads FQGNSA. The J segment lost 7 bases and the V segment lost 3 bases, leaving 6 bases of the junction unmatched. This CDR3 spans 14 amino acids. The CDR3 loop is CASSFPGQGFEQYF. As DNA, the CDR3 is TGTGCCAGCAGCTTTCCGGGACAGGGGTTTGAGCAGTACTTC.

The chain couples TRBV4-3 to TRBJ2-7; 14 bases fit TRBD2. The V and J ends lost 5 bases and 5 bases, in that order; junction bases with no gene match: 8. CDR3 length: 16 amino acids. Germline loops: CDR1 LGHNA, CDR2 YSLEER. CDR3 bases: TGCGCCAGCAGCTTGATGGGACTAGCGGGAGCAAACGAGCAGTACTTC. Amino acids: CASSLMGLAGANEQYF.